This passage covers 5 T cell receptor beta chains from one sample sequenced in a study of T cells in Graves' hyperthyroidism and ophthalmopathy. TCR beta CDR3 region amplification was performed from RNA transcripts. The TCR CDR3 first-round RT-PCR relied on the HTBI primer set. One entry per CDR3 protein, called by TCRdb with MiXCR from the multiplex PCR reads. Counted here are hundreds of thousands of distinct CDR3 sequences, roughly 15% occurring once; the ten biggest clones make up about 3.8%. Sample: blood. Receptor source: a young woman with Graves' hyperthyroidism.

This clonotype has ten or more counts. The J gene is TRBJ2-7, the V gene TRBV10-3, with 11 bases matching TRBD2. The CDR3 spans 14 residues. V trimming: 1 base; J trimming: 7 bases; junction bases outside the gene matches: 3. Germline V gene data show CDR1 as ENHRY and CDR2 as SYGVKD. The CDR3 nucleotides are TGTGCCATCAGTGAGTTTCTAGCGGGAGGTGAGCAGTACTTC. Its protein is CAISEFLAGGEQYF.

The chain joins TRBV19 to TRBJ1-2; D not certain. CDR3 length: 13 amino acids. Germline-derived CDR1 and CDR2 are LNHDA and SQIVND (reference sequence). V gave up 3 bases and J gave up 5 bases, with 10 bases separating them. The CDR3 region is CASSIQQPYGYTF. DNA of the CDR3: TGTGCCAGTAGTATCCAACAGCCTTATGGCTACACCTTC.

A few counts support this clonotype. The V gene is TRBV20-1, the J gene TRBJ1-3; D not certain. Germline assignment: CDR1 DFQATT and CDR2 SNEGSKA (reference sequence). The CDR3 has 14 residues. V was cut by 0 bases and J by 2 bases, with 8 bases left in between. CDR3 nucleotides: TGCAGTGCTAGAGAATCGGGAACTGGAAACACCATATATTTT. Amino acid sequence: CSARESGTGNTIYF.

This clonotype has ten or more counts. The chain combines TRBV20-1 with TRBJ1-1; 12 nucleotides agree with TRBD1. Germline CDR1 reads DFQATT; CDR2 reads SNEGSKA (reference sequence). Losses at the gene ends were 4 bases for V and 4 bases for J; bases not matched to a gene: 7. The CDR3 length is 15 residues. The CDR3 DNA sequence: TGCAGTGCTACAGGGACAGGGGGCGCGGGCACTGAAGCTTTCTTT. Amino acid sequence: CSATGTGGAGTEAFF.

The gene calls are TRBV3-1 and TRBJ1-2; D is uncertain. This CDR3 comprises 17 residues. With 0 bases removed from V and 0 bases from J, the gap between germline ends came to 14 bases. Germline CDR1 LGHDT, CDR2 YNNKEL (reference sequence). Written as DNA, the CDR3 is TGTGCCAGCAGCCAAGAAAGTGGACCGATTGCTAACTATGGCTACACCTTC. It encodes CASSQESGPIANYGYTF. The whole variable domain, remainder taken from reference TRBV3-1 and TRBJ1-2, is DTAVSQTPKYLVTQMGNDKSIKCEQNLGHDTMYWYKQDSKKFLKIMFSYNNKELIINETVPNRFSPKSPDKAHLNLHINSLELGDSAVYFCASSQESGPIANYGYTFGSGTRLTVV.